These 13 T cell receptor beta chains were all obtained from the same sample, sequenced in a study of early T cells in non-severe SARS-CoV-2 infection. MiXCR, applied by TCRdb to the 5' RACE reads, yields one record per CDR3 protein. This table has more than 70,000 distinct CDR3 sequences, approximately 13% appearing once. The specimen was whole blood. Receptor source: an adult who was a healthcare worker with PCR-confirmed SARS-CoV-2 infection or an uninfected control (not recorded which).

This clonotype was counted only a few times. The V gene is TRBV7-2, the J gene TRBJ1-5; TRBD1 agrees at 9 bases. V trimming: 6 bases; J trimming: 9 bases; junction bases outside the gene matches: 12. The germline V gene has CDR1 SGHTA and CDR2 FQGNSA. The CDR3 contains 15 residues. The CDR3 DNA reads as TGTGCCAGCAGTAAGGGACAGGGCATACTAAGGCCCCAGCATTTT. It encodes CASSKGQGILRPQHF.

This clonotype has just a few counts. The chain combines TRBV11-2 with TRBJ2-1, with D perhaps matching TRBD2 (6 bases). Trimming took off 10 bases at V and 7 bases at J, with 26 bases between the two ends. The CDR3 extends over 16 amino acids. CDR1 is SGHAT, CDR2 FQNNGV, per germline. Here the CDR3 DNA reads TGTGCCAACTCCCCAGGTGGCGGGATTACCTGGAATGAGCAGTTCTTC. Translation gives CANSPGGGITWNEQFF.

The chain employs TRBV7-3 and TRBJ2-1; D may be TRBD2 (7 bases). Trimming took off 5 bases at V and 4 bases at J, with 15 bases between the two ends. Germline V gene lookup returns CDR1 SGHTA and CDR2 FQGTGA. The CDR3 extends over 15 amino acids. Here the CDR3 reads CASSPGGAVYNEQFF. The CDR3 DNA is TGTGCCAGCAGCCCTGGGGGGGCTGTTTACAATGAGCAGTTCTTC.

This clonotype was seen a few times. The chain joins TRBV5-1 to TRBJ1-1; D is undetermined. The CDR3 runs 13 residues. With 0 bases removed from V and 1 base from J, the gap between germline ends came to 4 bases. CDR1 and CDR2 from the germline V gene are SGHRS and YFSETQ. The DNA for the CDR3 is TGCGCCAGCAGCTTGGCCCGGAACACTGAAGCTTTCTTT. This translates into CASSLARNTEAFF.

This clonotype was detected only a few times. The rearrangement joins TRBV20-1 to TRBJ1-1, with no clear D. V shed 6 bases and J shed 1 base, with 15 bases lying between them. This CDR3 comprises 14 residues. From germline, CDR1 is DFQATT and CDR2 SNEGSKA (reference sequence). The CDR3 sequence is CSALPGHTNTEAFF. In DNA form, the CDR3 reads TGCAGTGCCTTACCTGGGCATACGAACACTGAAGCTTTCTTT.

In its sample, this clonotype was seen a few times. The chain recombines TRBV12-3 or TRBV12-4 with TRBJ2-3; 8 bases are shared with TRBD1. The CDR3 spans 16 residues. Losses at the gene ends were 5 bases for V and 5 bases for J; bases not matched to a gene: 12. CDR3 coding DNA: TGTGCCAGCAGTCAAGATTTTCAGGGGGCTAAAGATACGCAGTATTTT. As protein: CASSQDFQGAKDTQYF.

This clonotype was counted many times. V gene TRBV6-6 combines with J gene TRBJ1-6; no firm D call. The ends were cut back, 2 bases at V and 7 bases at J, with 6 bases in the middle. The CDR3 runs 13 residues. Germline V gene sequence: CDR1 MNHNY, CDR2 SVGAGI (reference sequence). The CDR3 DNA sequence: TGTGCCAGCAGTTACGGCTCGAATTCACCCCTCCACTTT. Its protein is CASSYGSNSPLHF.

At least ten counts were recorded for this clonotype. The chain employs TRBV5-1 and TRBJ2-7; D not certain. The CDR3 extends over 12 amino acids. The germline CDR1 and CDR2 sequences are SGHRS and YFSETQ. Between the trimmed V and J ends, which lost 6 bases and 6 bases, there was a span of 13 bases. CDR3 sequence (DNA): TGCGCCAGCAATTTGGCGGACGGCGAGCAGTACTTC. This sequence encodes CASNLADGEQYF.

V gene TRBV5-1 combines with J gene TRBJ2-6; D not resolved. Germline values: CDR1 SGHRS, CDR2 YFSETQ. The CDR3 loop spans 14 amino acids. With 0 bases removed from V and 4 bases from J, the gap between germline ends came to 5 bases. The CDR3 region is CASSLDTGANVLTF. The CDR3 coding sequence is TGCGCCAGCAGCTTGGACACAGGGGCCAACGTCCTGACTTTC.

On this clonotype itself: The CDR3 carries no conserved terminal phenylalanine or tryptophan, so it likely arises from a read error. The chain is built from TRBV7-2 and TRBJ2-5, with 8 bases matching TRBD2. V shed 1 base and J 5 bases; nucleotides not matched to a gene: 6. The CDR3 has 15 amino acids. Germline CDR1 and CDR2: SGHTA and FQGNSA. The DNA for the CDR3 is TGTGCCAGCAGCTTAGTTGGCGGGGGGTATGAGACCCAGTACCTC. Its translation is CASSLVGGGYETQYL.

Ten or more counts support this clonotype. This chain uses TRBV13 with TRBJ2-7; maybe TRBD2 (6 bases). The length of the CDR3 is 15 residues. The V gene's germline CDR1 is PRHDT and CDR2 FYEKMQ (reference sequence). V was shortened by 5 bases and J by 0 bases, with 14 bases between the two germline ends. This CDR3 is CASSASSASSYEQYF. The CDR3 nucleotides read TGTGCCAGCAGCGCCTCTAGCGCAAGCTCCTACGAGCAGTACTTC. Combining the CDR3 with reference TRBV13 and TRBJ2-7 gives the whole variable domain AAGVIQSPRHLIKEKRETATLKCYPIPRHDTVYWYQQGPGQDPQFLISFYEKMQSDKGSIPDRFSAQQFSDYHSELNMSSLELGDSALYFCASSASSASSYEQYFGPGTRLTVT.

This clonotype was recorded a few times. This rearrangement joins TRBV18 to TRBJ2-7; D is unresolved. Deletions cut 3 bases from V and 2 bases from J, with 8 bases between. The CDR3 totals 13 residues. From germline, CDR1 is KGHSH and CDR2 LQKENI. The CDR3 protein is CASSPMDAYEQYF. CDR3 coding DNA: TGTGCCAGCTCACCCATGGATGCCTACGAGCAGTACTTC.

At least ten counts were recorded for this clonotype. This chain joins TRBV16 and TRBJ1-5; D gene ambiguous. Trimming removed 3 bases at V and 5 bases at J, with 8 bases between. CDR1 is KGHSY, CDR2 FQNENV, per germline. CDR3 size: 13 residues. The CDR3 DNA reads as TGTGCCAGCAGCCACACGGTAGATCAGCCCCAGCATTTT. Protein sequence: CASSHTVDQPQHF.